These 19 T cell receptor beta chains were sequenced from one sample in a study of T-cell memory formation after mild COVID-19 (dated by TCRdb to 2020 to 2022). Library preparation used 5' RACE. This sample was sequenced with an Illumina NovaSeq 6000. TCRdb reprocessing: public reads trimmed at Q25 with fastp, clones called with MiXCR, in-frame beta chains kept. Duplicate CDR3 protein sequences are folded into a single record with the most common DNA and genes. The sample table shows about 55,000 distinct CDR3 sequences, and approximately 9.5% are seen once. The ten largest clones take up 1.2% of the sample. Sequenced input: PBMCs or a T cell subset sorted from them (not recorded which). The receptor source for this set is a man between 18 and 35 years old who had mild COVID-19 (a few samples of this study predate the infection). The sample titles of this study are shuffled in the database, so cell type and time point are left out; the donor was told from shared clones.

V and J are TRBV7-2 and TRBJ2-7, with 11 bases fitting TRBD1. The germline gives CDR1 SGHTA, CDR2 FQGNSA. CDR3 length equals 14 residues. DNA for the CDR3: TGTGCCCGCAGTCGGACAGGGGGCTCGTACGAGCAGTACGTC. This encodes CARSRTGGSYEQYV.

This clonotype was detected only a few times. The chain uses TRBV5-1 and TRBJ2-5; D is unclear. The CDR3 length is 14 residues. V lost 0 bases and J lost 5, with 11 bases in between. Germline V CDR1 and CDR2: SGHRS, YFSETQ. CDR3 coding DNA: TGCGCCAGCAGCTTGGGTTTATGGATGGAGACCCAGTACTTC. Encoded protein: CASSLGLWMETQYF.

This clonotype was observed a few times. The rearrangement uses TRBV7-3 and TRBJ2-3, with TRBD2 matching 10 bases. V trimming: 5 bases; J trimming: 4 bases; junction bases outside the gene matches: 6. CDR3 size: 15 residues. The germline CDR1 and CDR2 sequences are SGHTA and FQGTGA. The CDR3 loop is CASSPQRGGPDTQYF. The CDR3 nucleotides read TGTGCCAGCAGCCCACAGCGGGGGGGCCCAGATACGCAGTATTTT.

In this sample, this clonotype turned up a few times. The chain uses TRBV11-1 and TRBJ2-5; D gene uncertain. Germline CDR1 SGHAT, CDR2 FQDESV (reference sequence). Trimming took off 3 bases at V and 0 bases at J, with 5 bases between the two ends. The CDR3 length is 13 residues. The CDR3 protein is CASSFSDQETQYF. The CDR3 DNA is TGTGCCAGCAGCTTCTCGGACCAAGAGACCCAGTACTTC.

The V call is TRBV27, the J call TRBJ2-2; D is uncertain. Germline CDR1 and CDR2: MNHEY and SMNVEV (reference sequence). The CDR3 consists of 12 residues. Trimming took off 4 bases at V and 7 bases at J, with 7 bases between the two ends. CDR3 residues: CASSWVDGELFF. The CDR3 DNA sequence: TGTGCCAGCAGTTGGGTCGACGGGGAGCTGTTTTTT.

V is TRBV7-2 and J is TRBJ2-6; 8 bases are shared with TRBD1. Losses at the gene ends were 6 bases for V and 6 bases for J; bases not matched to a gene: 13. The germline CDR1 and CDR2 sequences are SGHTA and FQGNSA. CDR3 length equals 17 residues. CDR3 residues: CASSWTGMGVEANVLTF. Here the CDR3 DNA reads TGTGCCAGCAGTTGGACAGGGATGGGAGTAGAGGCCAACGTCCTGACTTTC.

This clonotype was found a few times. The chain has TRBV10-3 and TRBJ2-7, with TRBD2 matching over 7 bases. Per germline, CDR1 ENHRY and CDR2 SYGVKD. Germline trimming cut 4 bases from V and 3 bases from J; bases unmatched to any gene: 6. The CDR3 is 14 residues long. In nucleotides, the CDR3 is TGTGCCATCAGTGTTGGGGGGGAGTACTACGAGCAGTACTTC. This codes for CAISVGGEYYEQYF.

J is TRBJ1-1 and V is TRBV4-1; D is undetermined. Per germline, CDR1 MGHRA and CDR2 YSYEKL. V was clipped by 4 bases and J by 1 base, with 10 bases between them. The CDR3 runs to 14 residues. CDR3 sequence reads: CASSPVGRNTEAFF. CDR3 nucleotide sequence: TGCGCCAGCAGCCCGGTTGGGAGGAACACTGAAGCTTTCTTT.

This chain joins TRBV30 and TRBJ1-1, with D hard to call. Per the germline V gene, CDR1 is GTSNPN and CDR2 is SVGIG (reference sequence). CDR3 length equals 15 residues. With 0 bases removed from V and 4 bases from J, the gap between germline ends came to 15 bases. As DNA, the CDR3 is TGTGCCTGGAGTGTTACGTCGAGGTTGGGCACTGAAGCTTTCTTT. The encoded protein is CAWSVTSRLGTEAFF.

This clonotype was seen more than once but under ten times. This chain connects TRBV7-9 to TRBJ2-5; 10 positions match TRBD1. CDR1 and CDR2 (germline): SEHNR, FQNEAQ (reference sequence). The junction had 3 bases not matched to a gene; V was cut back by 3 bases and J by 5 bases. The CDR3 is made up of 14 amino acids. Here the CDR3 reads CASSLRQGAETQYF. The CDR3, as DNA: TGTGCCAGCAGCTTGCGACAGGGGGCGGAGACCCAGTACTTC.

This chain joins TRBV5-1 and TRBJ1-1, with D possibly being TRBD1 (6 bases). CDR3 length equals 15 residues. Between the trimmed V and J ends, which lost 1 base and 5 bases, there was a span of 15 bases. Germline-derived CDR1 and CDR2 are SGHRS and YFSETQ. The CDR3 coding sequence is TGCGCCAGCAGCTTGCGGGGGGCGAGTCGGACTGAAGCTTTCTTT. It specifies CASSLRGASRTEAFF.

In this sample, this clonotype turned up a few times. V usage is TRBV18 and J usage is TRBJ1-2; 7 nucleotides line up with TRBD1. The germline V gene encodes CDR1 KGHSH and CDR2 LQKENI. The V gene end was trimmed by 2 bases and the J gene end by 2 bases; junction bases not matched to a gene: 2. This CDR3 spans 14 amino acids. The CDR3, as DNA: TGTGCCAGCTCACCAGTGGGACAGAACTATGGCTACACCTTC. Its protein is CASSPVGQNYGYTF.

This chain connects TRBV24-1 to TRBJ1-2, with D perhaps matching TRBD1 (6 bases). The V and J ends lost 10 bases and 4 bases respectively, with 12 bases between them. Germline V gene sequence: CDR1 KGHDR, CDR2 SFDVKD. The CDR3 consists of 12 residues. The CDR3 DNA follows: TGTGCCACTCAGGGGCTCCTCTATGGCTACACCTTC. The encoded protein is CATQGLLYGYTF.

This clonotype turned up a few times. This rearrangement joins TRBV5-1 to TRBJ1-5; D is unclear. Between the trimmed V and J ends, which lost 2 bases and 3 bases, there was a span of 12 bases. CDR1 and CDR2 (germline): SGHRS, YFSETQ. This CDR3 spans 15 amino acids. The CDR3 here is CASSFSGPPNQPQHF. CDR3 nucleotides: TGCGCCAGCAGCTTCTCGGGCCCACCCAATCAGCCCCAGCATTTT.

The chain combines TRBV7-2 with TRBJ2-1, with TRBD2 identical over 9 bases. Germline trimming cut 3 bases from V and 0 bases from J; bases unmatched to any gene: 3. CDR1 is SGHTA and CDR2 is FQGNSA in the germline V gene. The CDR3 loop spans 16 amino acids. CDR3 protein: CASSFVAGDSYNEQFF. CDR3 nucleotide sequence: TGTGCCAGCAGCTTCGTAGCGGGGGACTCCTACAATGAGCAGTTCTTC.

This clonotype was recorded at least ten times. The CDR3 bases are TGTGCCAGCAGCCATGGATGGGATAACGAGCAGTACTTC. This codes for CASSHGWDNEQYF. The rearrangement joins TRBV5-5 to TRBJ2-7; D remains ambiguous. V gave up 4 bases and J gave up 5 bases, with 13 bases separating them. Germline V gene lookup returns CDR1 SGHKS and CDR2 YYEKEE (reference sequence). This CDR3 region has 13 residues. The variable domain in full, completed from reference TRBV5-5 and TRBJ2-7, reads DAGVTQSPTHLIKTRGQQVTLRCSPISGHKSVSWYQQVLGQGPQFIFQYYEKEERGRGNFPDRFSARQFPNYSSELNVNALLLGDSALYLCASSHGWDNEQYFGPGTRLTVT.

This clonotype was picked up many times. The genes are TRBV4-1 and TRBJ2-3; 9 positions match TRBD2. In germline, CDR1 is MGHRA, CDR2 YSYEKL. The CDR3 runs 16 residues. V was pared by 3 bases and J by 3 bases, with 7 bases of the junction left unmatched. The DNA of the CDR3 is TGCGCCAGCAGCCAGGTCTTAGCGGGGGTGACAGATACGCAGTATTTT. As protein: CASSQVLAGVTDTQYF.

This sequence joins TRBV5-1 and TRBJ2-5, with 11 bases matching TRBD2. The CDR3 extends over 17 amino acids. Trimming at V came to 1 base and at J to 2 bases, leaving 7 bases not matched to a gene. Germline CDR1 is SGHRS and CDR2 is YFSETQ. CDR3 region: CASSLTSGGRVQETQYF. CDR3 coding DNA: TGCGCCAGCAGCTTGACTAGCGGGGGAAGAGTTCAAGAGACCCAGTACTTC.

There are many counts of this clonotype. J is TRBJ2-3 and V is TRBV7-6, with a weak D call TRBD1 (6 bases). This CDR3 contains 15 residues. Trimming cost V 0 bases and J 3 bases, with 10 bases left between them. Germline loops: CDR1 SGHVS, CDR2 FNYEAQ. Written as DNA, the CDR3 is TGTGCCAGCAGCTTAGCGGGGGCCGAAACAGATACGCAGTATTTT. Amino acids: CASSLAGAETDTQYF.